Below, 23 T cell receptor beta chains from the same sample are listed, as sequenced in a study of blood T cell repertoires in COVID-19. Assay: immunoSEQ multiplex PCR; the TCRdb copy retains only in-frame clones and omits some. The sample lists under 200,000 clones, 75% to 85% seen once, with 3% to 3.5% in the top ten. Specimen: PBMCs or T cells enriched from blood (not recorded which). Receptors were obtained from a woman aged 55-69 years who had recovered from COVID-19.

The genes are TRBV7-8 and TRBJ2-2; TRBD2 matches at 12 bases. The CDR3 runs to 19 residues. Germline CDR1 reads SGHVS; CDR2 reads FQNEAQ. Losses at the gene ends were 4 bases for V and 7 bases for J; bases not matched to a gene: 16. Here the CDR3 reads CASSSLARLAGAEHGELFF. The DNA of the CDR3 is TGTGCCAGCAGCTCTTTAGCGCGACTAGCGGGGGCTGAACACGGGGAGCTGTTTTTT.

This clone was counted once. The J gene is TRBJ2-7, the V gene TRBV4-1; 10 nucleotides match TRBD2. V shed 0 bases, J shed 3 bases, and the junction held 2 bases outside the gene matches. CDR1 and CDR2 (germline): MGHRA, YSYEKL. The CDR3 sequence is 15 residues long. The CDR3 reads CASSQDKRGGYEQYF. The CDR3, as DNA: TGCGCCAGCAGCCAAGATAAGCGGGGGGGCTACGAGCAGTACTTC.

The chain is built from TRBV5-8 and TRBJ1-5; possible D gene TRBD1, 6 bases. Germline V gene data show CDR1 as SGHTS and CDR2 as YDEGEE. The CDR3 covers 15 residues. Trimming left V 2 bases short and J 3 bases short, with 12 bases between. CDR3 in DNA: TGTGCCAGCAGCTTAATCAGGGACAACAATCAGCCCCAGCATTTT. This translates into CASSLIRDNNQPQHF.

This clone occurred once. The CDR3 nucleotides are TGCGCCAGCAGCAATCGGGACAGGGGAAGGGACGAGCAGTTCTTC. Translating gives CASSNRDRGRDEQFF. The chain has TRBV5-1 and TRBJ2-1; 10 bases line up with TRBD1. With V trimmed by 4 bases and J by 10 bases, 11 bases remained unmatched. CDR3 length: 15 amino acids. Germline values: CDR1 SGHRS, CDR2 YFSETQ.

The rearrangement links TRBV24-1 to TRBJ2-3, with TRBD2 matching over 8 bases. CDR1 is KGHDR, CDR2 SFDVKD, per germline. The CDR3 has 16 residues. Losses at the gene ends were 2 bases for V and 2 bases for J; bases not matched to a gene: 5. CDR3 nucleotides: TGTGCCACCAGTGATTGGCGGGGGGACTCCACAGATACGCAGTATTTT. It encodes CATSDWRGDSTDTQYF.

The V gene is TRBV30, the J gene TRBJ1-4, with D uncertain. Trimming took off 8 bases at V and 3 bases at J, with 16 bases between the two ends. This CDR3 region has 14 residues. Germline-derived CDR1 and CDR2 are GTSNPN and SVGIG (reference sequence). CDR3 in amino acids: CATKVLAANEKLFF. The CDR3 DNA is TGTGCCACCAAAGTACTGGCGGCTAATGAAAAACTGTTTTTT.

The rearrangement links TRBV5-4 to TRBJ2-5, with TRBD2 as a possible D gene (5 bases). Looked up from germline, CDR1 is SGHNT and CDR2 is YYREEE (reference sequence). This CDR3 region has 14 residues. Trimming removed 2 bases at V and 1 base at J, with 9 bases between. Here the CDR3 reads CASSFRGPQETQYF. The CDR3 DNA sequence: TGTGCCAGCAGCTTCCGCGGGCCCCAAGAGACCCAGTACTTC.

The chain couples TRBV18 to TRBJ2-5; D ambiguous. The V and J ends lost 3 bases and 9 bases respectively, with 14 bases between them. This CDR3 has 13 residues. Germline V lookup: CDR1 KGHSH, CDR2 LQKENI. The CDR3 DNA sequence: TGTGCCAGCTCACCCATTCCTGGTAGTGCCCAGTACTTC. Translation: CASSPIPGSAQYF.

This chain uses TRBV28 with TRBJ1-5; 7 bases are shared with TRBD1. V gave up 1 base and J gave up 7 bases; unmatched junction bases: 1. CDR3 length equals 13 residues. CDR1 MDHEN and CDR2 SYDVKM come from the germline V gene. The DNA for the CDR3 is TGTGCCAGCAGTTTATACAGGGGCCAGCCCCAGCATTTT. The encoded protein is CASSLYRGQPQHF.

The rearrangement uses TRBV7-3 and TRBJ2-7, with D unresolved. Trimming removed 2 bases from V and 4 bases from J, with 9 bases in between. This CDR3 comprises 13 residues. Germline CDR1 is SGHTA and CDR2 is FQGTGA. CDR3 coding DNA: TGTGCCAGCAGCTTACAGGCCCTTTACGAGCAGTACTTC. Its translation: CASSLQALYEQYF. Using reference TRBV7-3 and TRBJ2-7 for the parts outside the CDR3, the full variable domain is GAGVSQTPSNKVTEKGKYVELRCDPISGHTALYWYRQSLGQGPEFLIYFQGTGAADDSGLPNDRFFAVRPEGSVSTLKIQRTERGDSAVYLCASSLQALYEQYFGPGTRLTVT.

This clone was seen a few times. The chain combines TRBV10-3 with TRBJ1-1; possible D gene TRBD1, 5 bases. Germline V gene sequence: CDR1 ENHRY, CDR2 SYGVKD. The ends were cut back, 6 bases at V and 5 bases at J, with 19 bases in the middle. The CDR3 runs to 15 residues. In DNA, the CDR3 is TGTGCCATCAGCGAGCCGACAGTCGCCGTAACTGAAGCTTTCTTT. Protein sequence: CAISEPTVAVTEAFF.

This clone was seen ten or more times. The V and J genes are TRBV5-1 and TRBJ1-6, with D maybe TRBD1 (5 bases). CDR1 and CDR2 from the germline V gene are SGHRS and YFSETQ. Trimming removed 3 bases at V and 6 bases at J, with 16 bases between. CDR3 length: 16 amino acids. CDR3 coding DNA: TGCGCCAGCAGCTCAAGCGACAAGGGGATTAATTCACCCCTCCACTTT. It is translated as CASSSSDKGINSPLHF.

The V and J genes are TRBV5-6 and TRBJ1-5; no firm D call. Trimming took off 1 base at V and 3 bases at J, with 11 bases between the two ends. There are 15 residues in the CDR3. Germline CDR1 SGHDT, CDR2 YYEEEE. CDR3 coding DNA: TGTGCCAGCAGCTTGAGGCAGGTGATCAATCAGCCCCAGCATTTT. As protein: CASSLRQVINQPQHF.

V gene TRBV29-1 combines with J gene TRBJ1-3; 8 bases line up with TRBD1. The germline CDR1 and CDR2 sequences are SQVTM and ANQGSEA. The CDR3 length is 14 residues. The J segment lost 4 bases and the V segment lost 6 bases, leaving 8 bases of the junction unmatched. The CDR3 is CSVSWTGIGNTIYF. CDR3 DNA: TGCAGCGTCTCATGGACAGGGATAGGAAACACCATATATTTT.

The CDR3 spells CASSDRVNYGYTF. Here the CDR3 DNA reads TGTGCCAGCAGCGACAGGGTTAACTATGGCTACACCTTC. The chain is built from TRBV7-2 and TRBJ1-2, with 7 bases fitting TRBD1. Germline CDR1 reads SGHTA; CDR2 reads FQGNSA. This CDR3 comprises 13 residues. V lost 5 bases and J lost 1; bases outside the gene matches: 1.

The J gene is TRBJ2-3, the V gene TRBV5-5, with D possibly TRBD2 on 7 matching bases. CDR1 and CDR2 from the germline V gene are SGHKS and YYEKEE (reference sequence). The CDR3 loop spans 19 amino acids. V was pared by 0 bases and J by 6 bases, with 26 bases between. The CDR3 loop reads CASSLVIGGAGSPRDTQYF. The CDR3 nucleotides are TGTGCCAGCAGCTTGGTTATAGGGGGAGCGGGGAGCCCGCGGGATACGCAGTATTTT.

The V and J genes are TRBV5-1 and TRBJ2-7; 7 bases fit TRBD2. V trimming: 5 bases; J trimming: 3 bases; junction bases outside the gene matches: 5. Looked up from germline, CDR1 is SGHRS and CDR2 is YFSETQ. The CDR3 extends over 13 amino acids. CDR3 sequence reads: CASSFGGGYEQYF. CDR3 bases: TGCGCCAGCAGTTTTGGCGGGGGCTACGAGCAGTACTTC. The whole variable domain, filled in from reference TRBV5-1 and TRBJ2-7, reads KAGVTQTPRYLIKTRGQQVTLSCSPISGHRSVSWYQQTPGQGLQFLFEYFSETQRNKGNFPGRFSGRQFSNSRSEMNVSTLELGDSALYLCASSFGGGYEQYFGPGTRLTVT.

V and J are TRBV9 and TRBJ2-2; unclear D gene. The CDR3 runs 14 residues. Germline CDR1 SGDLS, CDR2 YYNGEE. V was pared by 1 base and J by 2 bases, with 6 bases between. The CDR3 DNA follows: TGTGCCAGCAGCGTAACGAGCAACACCGGGGAGCTGTTTTTT. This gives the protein CASSVTSNTGELFF.

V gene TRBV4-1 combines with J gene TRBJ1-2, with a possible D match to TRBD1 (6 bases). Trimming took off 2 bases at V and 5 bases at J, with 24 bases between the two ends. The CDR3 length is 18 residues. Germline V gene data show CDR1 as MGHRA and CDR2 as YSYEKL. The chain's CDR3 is CASSQISPPLGGEYGYTF. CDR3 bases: TGCGCCAGCAGCCAAATTTCGCCCCCGCTAGGGGGGGAGTATGGCTACACCTTC.

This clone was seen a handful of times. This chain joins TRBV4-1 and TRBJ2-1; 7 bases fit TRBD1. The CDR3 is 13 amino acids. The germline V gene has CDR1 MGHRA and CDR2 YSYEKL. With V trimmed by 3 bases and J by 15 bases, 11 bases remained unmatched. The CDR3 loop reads CASSQVGTALAFF. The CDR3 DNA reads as TGCGCCAGCAGCCAGGTAGGGACAGCCTTGGCGTTCTTC.

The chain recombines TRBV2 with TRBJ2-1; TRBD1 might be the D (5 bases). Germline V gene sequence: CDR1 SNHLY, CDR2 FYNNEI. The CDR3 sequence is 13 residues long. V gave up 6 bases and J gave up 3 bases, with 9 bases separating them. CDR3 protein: CASRSRVYNEQFF. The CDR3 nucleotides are TGTGCCAGCAGGAGCAGGGTCTACAATGAGCAGTTCTTC.

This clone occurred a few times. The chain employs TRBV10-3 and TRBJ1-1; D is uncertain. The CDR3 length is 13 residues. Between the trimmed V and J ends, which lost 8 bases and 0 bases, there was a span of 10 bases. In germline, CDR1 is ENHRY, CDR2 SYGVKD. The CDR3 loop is CAIQGSMNTEAFF. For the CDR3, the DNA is TGTGCCATCCAAGGGAGCATGAACACTGAAGCTTTCTTT.

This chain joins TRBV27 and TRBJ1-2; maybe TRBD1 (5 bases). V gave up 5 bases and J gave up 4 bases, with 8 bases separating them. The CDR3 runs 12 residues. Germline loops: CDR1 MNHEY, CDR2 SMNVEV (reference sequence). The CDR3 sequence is CASSPGPYGYTF. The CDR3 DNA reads TGTGCCAGCAGTCCAGGGCCCTATGGCTACACCTTC.